One sample yielded the 15 T cell receptor beta chains listed below, sequenced in a study of technical replicates of blood from several donors. Profiled with immunoSEQ multiplex PCR; TCRdb holds only in-frame clones, not every one. Counted here are 70,000 to 85,000 clones, roughly 90% occurring once; the ten biggest clones make up 0.42%. Material: T cells isolated from PBMCs. These receptors came from a human donor in good health.

The chain joins TRBV7-9 to TRBJ2-3, with a possible D match to TRBD1 (6 bases). V lost 2 bases to trimming and J lost 3 bases, with 9 bases between them. This CDR3 region has 14 residues. CDR1 SEHNR and CDR2 FQNEAQ come from the germline V gene (reference sequence). The CDR3 DNA is TGTGCCAGCAGCTTACCGCAGGGGACAGATACGCAGTATTTT. Amino acid sequence: CASSLPQGTDTQYF.

The chain is built from TRBV5-6 and TRBJ1-2; D ambiguous. Germline V gives CDR1 SGHDT, CDR2 YYEEEE. V was pared by 0 bases and J by 8 bases, with 11 bases between. The CDR3 has 13 residues. The CDR3 region is CASSLGPLAGYTF. Here the CDR3 DNA reads TGTGCCAGCAGCTTGGGACCGCTAGCGGGCTACACCTTC.

This clone showed up many times. In DNA form, the CDR3 reads TGTGCCAGCAGCTTATACCCCCTCGGGGGAGCGGGTAGCTCCTACGAGCAGTACTTC. As protein: CASSLYPLGGAGSSYEQYF. The chain employs TRBV7-6 and TRBJ2-7, with D tentatively TRBD2 (6 bases). CDR1 is SGHVS, CDR2 FNYEAQ, per germline. The CDR3 length is 19 residues. Between the trimmed V and J ends, which lost 2 bases and 0 bases, there was a span of 23 bases.

The chain joins TRBV2 to TRBJ2-7; the match to TRBD2 covers 13 bases. Germline-derived CDR1 and CDR2 are SNHLY and FYNNEI. The V gene end was trimmed by 5 bases and the J gene end by 4 bases; junction bases not matched to a gene: 5. CDR3 size: 15 residues. Here the CDR3 DNA reads TGTGCCAGCAGTCCTCCGGGACTAGCGGGGTACGAGCAGTACTTC. This encodes CASSPPGLAGYEQYF.

This clone was seen a single time. The CDR3, as DNA: TGTGCCAGTAGTAAATACACAGGAGGGGACGGCTACACCTTC. Its translation: CASSKYTGGDGYTF. The chain is built from TRBV19 and TRBJ1-2, with D possibly TRBD1 on 5 matching bases. The CDR3 is 14 residues long. The V end was cut by 4 bases, the J end by 8 bases, with 17 bases between. Looked up from germline, CDR1 is LNHDA and CDR2 is SQIVND (reference sequence). The full variable domain, with the rest looked up from reference TRBV19 and TRBJ1-2, is DGGITQSPKYLFRKEGQNVTLSCEQNLNHDAMYWYRQDPGQGLRLIYYSQIVNDFQKGDIAEGYSVSREKKESFPLTVTSAQKNPTAFYLCASSKYTGGDGYTFGSGTRLTVV.

The CDR3 nucleotides read TGTGCCAGCACTTCGGGACTAGCGGGAGTAGGTGAGCAGTTCTTC. Its protein product is CASTSGLAGVGEQFF. The chain has TRBV2 and TRBJ2-1; 14 nucleotides match TRBD2. With 7 bases clipped from V and 9 bases from J, the junction kept 8 bases outside the gene matches. CDR1 SNHLY and CDR2 FYNNEI come from the germline V gene. The CDR3 extends over 15 amino acids.

In this sample, this clone turned up once. The chain combines TRBV9 with TRBJ1-2, with 9 bases matching TRBD1. CDR1 is SGDLS and CDR2 is YYNGEE in the germline V gene. Germline trimming cut 4 bases from V and 3 bases from J; bases unmatched to any gene: 7. This CDR3 is 15 amino acids long. The CDR3 protein is CASSPRTGEDYGYTF. CDR3 nucleotides: TGTGCCAGCAGCCCCCGGACAGGGGAGGACTATGGCTACACCTTC.

J is TRBJ2-3 and V is TRBV20-1; D unclear. The germline V gene encodes CDR1 DFQATT and CDR2 SNEGSKA (reference sequence). V lost 2 bases to trimming and J lost 5 bases, with 5 bases between them. The CDR3 covers 11 residues. CDR3 amino acids: CSARNRDTQYF. The DNA of the CDR3 is TGCAGTGCTAGAAACAGAGATACGCAGTATTTT.

CDR3 DNA sequence: TGTGCCAGCAGCCCCGGGGGGGCAGGAAGGACTGAAGCTTTCTTT. Residues: CASSPGGAGRTEAFF. V gene TRBV7-9 combines with J gene TRBJ1-1, with D tentatively TRBD1 (6 bases). Trimming cost V 5 bases and J 5 bases, with 18 bases left between them. CDR3 length equals 15 residues. Germline CDR1 and CDR2: SEHNR and FQNEAQ (reference sequence).

Written as DNA, the CDR3 is TGTGCCAGCAGTACAGGGGGAGGCTACACCTTC. Protein: CASSTGGGYTF. This sequence joins TRBV2 and TRBJ1-2; 8 bases fit TRBD1. The V gene's germline CDR1 is SNHLY and CDR2 FYNNEI. CDR3 length: 11 amino acids. Losses at the gene ends were 5 bases for V and 8 bases for J; bases not matched to a gene: 1. Looking up the rest from reference TRBV2 and TRBJ1-2 gives the full variable domain: EPEVTQTPSHQVTQMGQEVILRCVPISNHLYFYWYRQILGQKVEFLVSFYNNEISEKSEIFDDQFSVERPDGSNFTLKIRSTKLEDSAMYFCASSTGGGYTFGSGTRLTVV.

The chain recombines TRBV5-1 with TRBJ2-1; 8 bases align to TRBD2. Germline V lookup: CDR1 SGHRS, CDR2 YFSETQ. The CDR3 contains 15 residues. J gave up 8 bases and V 4 bases, and 11 bases lay outside the gene matches. The CDR3 coding sequence is TGCGCCAGCAGCAGCACGGGAGGGGACTTCGATGAGCAGTTCTTC. It encodes CASSSTGGDFDEQFF.

The chain couples TRBV11-2 to TRBJ2-2; D is perhaps TRBD1 (5 bases). This CDR3 is 15 amino acids long. Germline V gene sequence: CDR1 SGHAT, CDR2 FQNNGV. Trimming removed 0 bases at V and 6 bases at J, with 11 bases between. CDR3 nucleotides: TGTGCCAGCAGCTTAGATTCTAAAGGGGCCGGGGAGCTGTTTTTT. As protein: CASSLDSKGAGELFF.

This chain uses TRBV29-1 with TRBJ2-7; tentative D call: TRBD2 (5 bases). The CDR3 is made up of 16 amino acids. The V gene lost 0 bases and the J gene lost 3 bases, with 18 bases spanning the gap. Germline V CDR1 and CDR2: SQVTM, ANQGSEA. CDR3 in DNA: TGCAGCGTTGAAGAAGAAGGGCTGGACGCGGGCTACGAGCAGTACTTC. It translates to CSVEEEGLDAGYEQYF.

This rearrangement joins TRBV5-1 to TRBJ2-7; 8 bases map to TRBD1. V dropped 3 bases and J dropped 3; count of bases not matched to a gene: 5. The CDR3 contains 14 residues. From germline, CDR1 is SGHRS and CDR2 YFSETQ. CDR3 nucleotides: TGCGCCAGCAGCTCCGGGACAGGCTTCTACGAGCAGTACTTC. Protein sequence: CASSSGTGFYEQYF. Full variable domain (rest looked up from reference TRBV5-1 and TRBJ2-7): KAGVTQTPRYLIKTRGQQVTLSCSPISGHRSVSWYQQTPGQGLQFLFEYFSETQRNKGNFPGRFSGRQFSNSRSEMNVSTLELGDSALYLCASSSGTGFYEQYFGPGTRLTVT.

The V and J genes are TRBV27 and TRBJ1-1; D is uncertain. V lost 1 base to trimming and J lost 1 base, with 13 bases between them. The CDR3 has 16 amino acids. Germline V lookup: CDR1 MNHEY, CDR2 SMNVEV (reference sequence). CDR3 region: CASSLLWPNSNTEAFF. CDR3 nucleotides: TGTGCCAGCAGTTTATTATGGCCGAATTCGAACACTGAAGCTTTCTTT.